This T cell receptor (beta chain) appears in the sequencing data of a study of blood T cells in healthy people across ages. Study results and limitations: Higher diversity, along with more naive CD4+ cells, distinguished long-lived donors from aged donors.

This clonotype appeared once. What it binds is not known. There are 16 residues in the CDR3. Germline CDR1 and CDR2: MDHEN and SYDVKM. The J segment lost 2 bases and the V segment lost 1 base, leaving 7 bases of the junction unmatched. Through a sample-barcoded 5' primer and a J-beta primer mix, a second PCR was run for about 6 to 11 cycles. A template-switch adaptor with 12 random nucleotides tagged each cDNA molecule. TCRdb re-derived calls from the 5' RACE reads in MiXCR, one entry per CDR3 protein. The table has fewer than 2,000,000 distinct CDR3 sequences, about 35% seen once. This clonotype originated in a woman under 40 in good health. Sequenced material: blood. The rearrangement uses TRBV28 and TRBJ2-5, with TRBD2 identical over 7 bases. CDR3 sequence (DNA): TGTGCCAGCAGTTTATATCCCCTAGCGGTGCAAGAGACCCAGTACTTC. Its protein product is CASSLYPLAVQETQYF.